Here is one T cell receptor beta chain with its context. Germline V gene sequence: CDR1 LNHDA, CDR2 SQIVND (reference sequence). The CDR3 spans 14 residues. V lost 0 bases to trimming and J lost 6 bases, with 9 bases between them. This sample was included in a study of blood T cell repertoires in COVID-19. Study background: Acute-phase and convalescent COVID-19 samples originated in the United States, Italy and Spain. Nucleic acid was either cDNA or gDNA, and it came from T cells, B-cell-depleted T cells, or PBMCs.

The data were produced by immunoSEQ multiplex PCR, yet TCRdb's version contains in-frame clones alone and is incomplete. The table lists some 120,000 clones, around 89% of them singletons. The receptor was isolated from a human donor in a cohort sampled during active COVID-19. The sample comprised peripheral blood. This sequence joins TRBV19 and TRBJ1-5, with D possibly being TRBD1 (5 bases). Written as DNA, the CDR3 is TGTGCCAGTAGTATAGAAGGAAGGGGTCAGCCCCAGCATTTT. It translates to CASSIEGRGQPQHF.